This is a list of T cell receptor beta chains from one sample in a study of T cell responses to AZD1222 COVID-19 vaccine. TCRdb's table, derived via immunoSEQ multiplex PCR, lists solely in-frame clones and lacks some. The table has some 150,000 clones, 88% seen once; the top ten hold more than 3%. Source: peripheral blood, taken on day 0 of MenACWY control vaccination. The receptors here all came from an adult in good health. Each CDR3 is given without its conserved first and last residue. Fields, in order: CDR3 length, V gene, D gene, J gene, CDR3 protein. The D gene is left open where the match is weak.

len: 14
v_gene: TRBV13
d_gene: TRBD2
j_gene: TRBJ2-5
CDR3aa: ASSDRTSGGSETQY

len: 12
v_gene: TRBV28
d_gene: TRBD2
j_gene: TRBJ2-7
CDR3aa: ASGRTSGSYEQY

len: 12
v_gene: TRBV27
d_gene: NA
j_gene: TRBJ2-3
CDR3aa: ASSLDLDTDTQY

len: 15
v_gene: TRBV19
d_gene: NA
j_gene: TRBJ1-6
CDR3aa: ASSARTASSYNSPLH

len: 11
v_gene: TRBV25-1
d_gene: NA
j_gene: TRBJ1-2
CDR3aa: ASSGGASYGYT

len: 16
v_gene: TRBV28
d_gene: TRBD1
j_gene: TRBJ1-6
CDR3aa: ASSLFRTGSPSNSPLH

len: 15
v_gene: TRBV11-3
d_gene: NA
j_gene: TRBJ1-3
CDR3aa: ASSQVASGSSGNTIY

len: 12
v_gene: TRBV24-1
d_gene: TRBD1
j_gene: TRBJ1-2
CDR3aa: ATSDPGQNYGYT

len: 11
v_gene: TRBV5-1
d_gene: NA
j_gene: TRBJ2-7
CDR3aa: ASSLVAEYEQY

len: 12
v_gene: TRBV4-1
d_gene: NA
j_gene: TRBJ1-4
CDR3aa: ASSQDGVGEKLF

len: 14
v_gene: TRBV24-1
d_gene: NA
j_gene: TRBJ2-2
CDR3aa: ATSDPERGDTGELF

len: 13
v_gene: TRBV5-4
d_gene: NA
j_gene: TRBJ1-2
CDR3aa: ASSLSRGTFYGYT

len: 13
v_gene: TRBV24-1
d_gene: TRBD1
j_gene: TRBJ1-2
CDR3aa: ATSDPGGQSYGYT

len: 11
v_gene: TRBV5-1
d_gene: NA
j_gene: TRBJ1-4
CDR3aa: ASSLVPAEKLF

len: 13
v_gene: TRBV28
d_gene: NA
j_gene: TRBJ2-7
CDR3aa: ASSASDLISYEQY

len: 13
v_gene: TRBV6-1
d_gene: NA
j_gene: TRBJ2-1
CDR3aa: ASSENPTQYNEQF

len: 12
v_gene: TRBV20-1
d_gene: NA
j_gene: TRBJ1-3
CDR3aa: SASRGVTGNTIY

len: 18
v_gene: TRBV24-1
d_gene: NA
j_gene: TRBJ1-4
CDR3aa: ATSDLGPAGDRTTNEKLF

len: 14
v_gene: TRBV25-1
d_gene: NA
j_gene: TRBJ2-1
CDR3aa: ASSPLGGDGYNEQF

len: 13
v_gene: TRBV19
d_gene: NA
j_gene: TRBJ2-7
CDR3aa: ASSIFPDRTYEQY

len: 15
v_gene: TRBV7-8
d_gene: NA
j_gene: TRBJ1-5
CDR3aa: ASSLEGTVPSNQPQH

len: 11
v_gene: TRBV6-5
d_gene: TRBD1
j_gene: TRBJ1-2
CDR3aa: ASSTTGDYGYT

len: 11
v_gene: TRBV6-5
d_gene: NA
j_gene: TRBJ1-1
CDR3aa: ASSYGEGTEAF

len: 12
v_gene: TRBV11-2
d_gene: TRBD1
j_gene: TRBJ2-7
CDR3aa: ASSPGTEFYEQY

len: 10
v_gene: TRBV19
d_gene: TRBD1
j_gene: TRBJ2-4
CDR3aa: ASSIDGRGPH

len: 12
v_gene: TRBV25-1
d_gene: NA
j_gene: TRBJ2-2
CDR3aa: ASSGGAYTGELF

len: 8
v_gene: TRBV20-1
d_gene: NA
j_gene: TRBJ2-3
CDR3aa: SASIDTQY

len: 15
v_gene: TRBV7-9
d_gene: NA
j_gene: TRBJ1-4
CDR3aa: ASSLLTPDRKNEKLF

len: 13
v_gene: TRBV7-3
d_gene: TRBD1
j_gene: TRBJ1-2
CDR3aa: ASSSGPGQNYGYT

len: 13
v_gene: TRBV11-3
d_gene: NA
j_gene: TRBJ2-1
CDR3aa: ASSLDPGQNNEQF

len: 11
v_gene: TRBV7-6
d_gene: NA
j_gene: TRBJ2-7
CDR3aa: ASSLGGGYEQY

len: 11
v_gene: TRBV11-3
d_gene: NA
j_gene: TRBJ1-1
CDR3aa: ASSFTAGTEAF

len: 10
v_gene: TRBV9
d_gene: NA
j_gene: TRBJ1-2
CDR3aa: ASSVQGYGYT

len: 12
v_gene: TRBV25-1
d_gene: NA
j_gene: TRBJ2-1
CDR3aa: ASRGQGQLNEQF

len: 14
v_gene: TRBV30
d_gene: TRBD2
j_gene: TRBJ2-1
CDR3aa: AWSPPTSGGNNEQF

len: 15
v_gene: TRBV9
d_gene: TRBD2
j_gene: TRBJ2-1
CDR3aa: ASSSGTGTSTRTGEF

len: 11
v_gene: TRBV4-3
d_gene: NA
j_gene: TRBJ1-2
CDR3aa: ASSQVGGDGYT

len: 16
v_gene: TRBV7-3
d_gene: TRBD2
j_gene: TRBJ2-7
CDR3aa: ASSLMGLAGDSRYEQY

len: 12
v_gene: TRBV7-9
d_gene: NA
j_gene: TRBJ1-1
CDR3aa: ASTLTARNTEAF

len: 9
v_gene: TRBV6-5
d_gene: NA
j_gene: TRBJ2-2
CDR3aa: ASSHGVELF

len: 13
v_gene: TRBV14
d_gene: NA
j_gene: TRBJ2-7
CDR3aa: ASSQGAWGYYEQY

len: 12
v_gene: TRBV24-1
d_gene: NA
j_gene: TRBJ1-5
CDR3aa: ATSEDQTRQPQH

len: 13
v_gene: TRBV6-2/TRBV6-3
d_gene: TRBD1
j_gene: TRBJ2-5
CDR3aa: ASSYMGQLQETQY

len: 13
v_gene: TRBV28
d_gene: TRBD1
j_gene: TRBJ1-4
CDR3aa: ASKHGASDREKLF

len: 12
v_gene: TRBV4-3
d_gene: NA
j_gene: TRBJ2-7
CDR3aa: ASSQERQDYEQY

len: 13
v_gene: TRBV5-1
d_gene: NA
j_gene: TRBJ1-1
CDR3aa: ASSLVLRQGTEAF

len: 11
v_gene: TRBV7-9
d_gene: NA
j_gene: TRBJ1-2
CDR3aa: ASSREGLRGYT

len: 11
v_gene: TRBV11-1
d_gene: NA
j_gene: TRBJ1-6
CDR3aa: ASSRGTTSPLH

len: 13
v_gene: TRBV6-5
d_gene: NA
j_gene: TRBJ1-5
CDR3aa: ATGSGGPGNQPQH

len: 12
v_gene: TRBV9
d_gene: NA
j_gene: TRBJ1-3
CDR3aa: ASSVGGDSRGLD

len: 14
v_gene: TRBV19
d_gene: NA
j_gene: TRBJ1-5
CDR3aa: ASSIGRGDSNQPQH

len: 13
v_gene: TRBV7-9
d_gene: TRBD1
j_gene: TRBJ1-2
CDR3aa: ASSLVGTGPDGYT

len: 12
v_gene: TRBV28
d_gene: NA
j_gene: TRBJ1-3
CDR3aa: ASLTGTSGNTIY

len: 10
v_gene: TRBV5-1
d_gene: NA
j_gene: TRBJ1-3
CDR3aa: ASSLDLDTIY

len: 12
v_gene: TRBV11-3
d_gene: TRBD2
j_gene: TRBJ2-1
CDR3aa: ASSSRGVYNEQF

len: 13
v_gene: TRBV4-3
d_gene: TRBD2
j_gene: TRBJ2-7
CDR3aa: ASSQATSGPYEQY